Shown below are 10 T cell receptor beta chains from a single sample sequenced in a study of T cells in Graves' hyperthyroidism and ophthalmopathy. RNA transcripts gave rise to amplified TCR beta CDR3 regions. TCR CDR3 underwent first-round RT-PCR with the HTBI primer set. TCRdb fed the multiplex PCR reads into MiXCR, producing one record per CDR3 protein. Of roughly 300,000 distinct CDR3 sequences listed, over 15% are singletons. Sequenced input: blood. These receptors came from a woman aged 50 to 65 with Graves' hyperthyroidism.

The V call is TRBV6-1, the J call TRBJ2-2, with TRBD2 matching 9 bases. The CDR3 totals 15 residues. V was clipped by 7 bases and J by 8 bases; unmatched bases: 11. Germline assignment: CDR1 MNHNS and CDR2 SASEGT. CDR3 protein: CASKELAGPQGELFF. The CDR3 DNA is TGTGCCAGCAAAGAACTAGCGGGTCCTCAAGGGGAGCTGTTTTTT.

This chain connects TRBV7-9 to TRBJ1-4; TRBD1 matches at 8 bases. Looked up from germline, CDR1 is SEHNR and CDR2 is FQNEAQ (reference sequence). The CDR3 contains 15 residues. V was pared by 2 bases and J by 9 bases, with 8 bases of the junction left unmatched. Here the CDR3 reads CASSLPGQGGQKLFF. The DNA of the CDR3 is TGTGCCAGCAGCTTACCTGGACAGGGAGGTCAAAAACTGTTTTTT.

There are many counts of this clonotype. This sequence joins TRBV12-5 and TRBJ1-3, with 8 bases identical to TRBD1. The germline gives CDR1 LGHNT, CDR2 FRNRAP. J was trimmed by 5 bases and V by 8 bases; bases with no gene match: 11. The CDR3 is 15 amino acids. CDR3 nucleotides: TGTGCTAGTAACCGTCCGGGACAGGACCGAAACACCATATATTTT. It specifies CASNRPGQDRNTIYF. Combining the CDR3 with reference TRBV12-5 and TRBJ1-3 gives the whole variable domain DARVTQTPRHKVTEMGQEVTMRCQPILGHNTVFWYRQTMMQGLELLAYFRNRAPLDDSGMPKDRFSAEMPDATLATLKIQPSEPRDSAVYFCASNRPGQDRNTIYFGEGSWLTVV.

This clonotype has at least ten counts. The rearrangement uses TRBV3-1 and TRBJ1-2, with TRBD1 as a possible D gene (6 bases). This CDR3 is built from 18 residues. The V end lost 4 bases, the J end lost 3 bases, and 24 bases lay between the germline ends. Germline CDR1 LGHDT, CDR2 YNNKEL (reference sequence). CDR3 sequence reads: CASSPESAYGTLYYGYTF. CDR3 nucleotide sequence: TGTGCCAGCAGCCCTGAATCTGCCTACGGGACACTTTACTATGGCTACACCTTC.

The V and J genes are TRBV2 and TRBJ2-5; TRBD2 matches 16 bases. V was clipped by 7 bases and J by 5 bases; unmatched bases: 7. The CDR3 extends over 16 amino acids. Germline-derived CDR1 and CDR2 are SNHLY and FYNNEI. CDR3 nucleotide sequence: TGTGCCAGCACCCCCGGGACTAGCGGGGGGGCGGAGACCCAGTACTTC. It yields the protein CASTPGTSGGAETQYF.

This clonotype was picked up many times. The J gene is TRBJ2-5, the V gene TRBV10-2, with D maybe TRBD1 (6 bases). The CDR3 is 14 residues long. The V gene lost 6 bases and the J gene lost 5 bases, with 16 bases spanning the gap. Germline V gene lookup returns CDR1 WSHSY and CDR2 SAAADI. Here the CDR3 DNA reads TGCGCCAGCAGCGCAGGGGATTTGGTCGAGACCCAGTACTTC. Amino acids: CASSAGDLVETQYF.

This clonotype has at least ten counts. The chain has TRBV3-1 and TRBJ1-1; TRBD1 is a possible D gene (5 bases). V was trimmed by 0 bases and J by 4 bases, leaving 12 bases between them. This CDR3 has 15 amino acids. CDR1 is LGHDT, CDR2 YNNKEL, per germline (reference sequence). The DNA for the CDR3 is TGTGCCAGCAGCCAAGATGGGGCCGGGAGCACTGAAGCTTTCTTT. Translated: CASSQDGAGSTEAFF.

In this sample, this clonotype turned up many times. The chain employs TRBV30 and TRBJ2-3; no firm D call. V was cut by 6 bases and J by 4 bases, with 17 bases left in between. This CDR3 has 14 amino acids. Germline loops: CDR1 GTSNPN, CDR2 SVGIG (reference sequence). In DNA, the CDR3 is TGTGCCTGCCGACGATCCCCACTTGCAGATACGCAGTATTTT. It is translated as CACRRSPLADTQYF.

This clonotype was counted only a few times. This sequence joins TRBV5-1 and TRBJ2-5; a possible D gene is TRBD2 (6 bases). Germline CDR1 reads SGHRS; CDR2 reads YFSETQ. This CDR3 is 16 amino acids long. Trimming took 3 bases from V and 1 from J, leaving 16 bases between them. Here the CDR3 reads CASSYYLGTSQETQYF. In nucleotides, the CDR3 is TGCGCCAGCAGCTACTACCTAGGGACTTCCCAAGAGACCCAGTACTTC.

At least ten counts were recorded for this clonotype. V and J are TRBV5-1 and TRBJ1-1; TRBD1 might be the D (5 bases). This CDR3 comprises 15 residues. Germline values: CDR1 SGHRS, CDR2 YFSETQ. The ends were cut back, 1 base at V and 5 bases at J, with 15 bases in the middle. CDR3 nucleotide sequence: TGCGCCAGCAGCTTGACGCCCGGGACGAGGACTGAAGCTTTCTTT. Protein: CASSLTPGTRTEAFF.